These T cell receptor beta chains were read from a single sample in a study of Tregs in tolerant kidney transplant recipients. Clones were sequenced by immunoSEQ multiplex PCR, and TCRdb holds only the in-frame ones, with some missing. The sample yields under 300,000 clones, approximately 83% seen once. Sample: CD4+ T cells from blood. The receptors here all came from a human donor in good health. The CDR3 runs from the conserved cysteine through the conserved F or W. The D gene is left open where the match is weak. Some rows have no size entry. The others give once, few or many, or a class for an expanded clone.

j_gene: TRBJ2-3
d_gene: TRBD2
abundance: .
v_gene: TRBV11-3
CDR3aa: CASSLGAPWTSAITDTQYF
CDR3nt: TGTGCCAGCAGCTTAGGCGCCCCCTGGACTAGCGCAATCACAGATACGCAGTATTTT

j_gene: TRBJ1-2
d_gene: TRBD1
abundance: .
v_gene: TRBV6-6
CDR3aa: CASSGWTGGDGYTF
CDR3nt: TGTGCCAGCAGTGGATGGACAGGGGGCGATGGCTACACCTTC

j_gene: TRBJ1-1
d_gene: TRBD1
abundance: .
v_gene: TRBV7-9
CDR3aa: CASSPTTGGSTEAFF
CDR3nt: TGTGCCAGCAGCCCAACGACAGGGGGCTCCACTGAAGCTTTCTTT

j_gene: TRBJ2-5
d_gene: TRBD2
abundance: .
v_gene: TRBV2
CDR3aa: CASHGLAGGLQETQYF
CDR3nt: TGTGCCAGCCACGGACTAGCGGGGGGCCTTCAAGAGACCCAGTACTTC

j_gene: TRBJ2-3
d_gene: .
abundance: few
v_gene: TRBV2
CDR3aa: CASSVESRRAQYF
CDR3nt: TGTGCCAGCTCTGTCGAGAGCCGGAGGGCGCAGTATTTT

j_gene: TRBJ2-5
d_gene: .
abundance: once
v_gene: TRBV15
CDR3aa: CATSSIRGGIQETQYF
CDR3nt: TGTGCCACCAGCAGCATCAGGGGAGGGATCCAAGAGACCCAGTACTTC

j_gene: TRBJ1-2
d_gene: TRBD1
abundance: .
v_gene: TRBV6-6
CDR3aa: CASSGDRGSLGGYTF
CDR3nt: TGTGCCAGCAGTGGAGACAGGGGATCCCTAGGTGGCTACACCTTC

j_gene: TRBJ2-3
d_gene: TRBD2
abundance: .
v_gene: TRBV11-2
CDR3aa: CASSLVAGGHSDTQYF
CDR3nt: TGTGCCAGCAGCTTAGTAGCGGGGGGGCATTCAGATACGCAGTATTTT

j_gene: TRBJ1-5
d_gene: .
abundance: .
v_gene: TRBV5-1
CDR3aa: CASSPTLGEAQPQHF
CDR3nt: TGCGCCAGCAGCCCGACTTTAGGGGAGGCTCAGCCCCAGCATTTT

j_gene: TRBJ1-5
d_gene: .
abundance: few
v_gene: TRBV7-2
CDR3aa: CASSLASGGPQHF
CDR3nt: TGTGCCAGCAGCTTAGCGTCCGGAGGGCCCCAGCATTTT

j_gene: TRBJ2-7
d_gene: TRBD1
abundance: .
v_gene: TRBV5-8
CDR3aa: CASSLWGIVGQYSYEQYF
CDR3nt: TGTGCCAGCAGCTTGTGGGGAATTGTGGGACAGTACTCCTACGAGCAGTACTTC

j_gene: TRBJ1-2
d_gene: TRBD1
abundance: .
v_gene: TRBV5-1
CDR3aa: CASSLGPGGDYGYTF
CDR3nt: TGCGCCAGCAGCTTGGGTCCAGGGGGCGACTATGGCTACACCTTC

j_gene: TRBJ1-1
d_gene: .
abundance: .
v_gene: TRBV21-1
CDR3aa: CASSNPRGSGHPGGDNTEAFF
CDR3nt: TGTGCCAGCAGCAATCCCCGGGGGAGTGGTCACCCTGGAGGAGATAACACTGAAGCTTTCTTT

j_gene: TRBJ2-7
d_gene: .
abundance: .
v_gene: TRBV18
CDR3aa: CASSPQGRDEQYF
CDR3nt: TGTGCCAGCTCACCACAGGGTCGGGACGAGCAGTACTTC

j_gene: TRBJ2-7
d_gene: TRBD1
abundance: .
v_gene: TRBV7-8
CDR3aa: CASTTSRGQAYEQYF
CDR3nt: TGTGCCAGCACCACGAGCCGGGGACAGGCCTACGAGCAGTACTTC

j_gene: TRBJ1-2
d_gene: .
abundance: .
v_gene: TRBV10-3
CDR3aa: CAIMGGTYGYTF
CDR3nt: TGTGCCATCATGGGAGGGACCTATGGCTACACCTTC

j_gene: TRBJ2-2
d_gene: TRBD1
abundance: .
v_gene: TRBV18
CDR3aa: CASSPPGTAGELFF
CDR3nt: TGTGCCAGCTCACCGCCCGGGACAGCTGGGGAGCTGTTTTTT

j_gene: TRBJ2-1
d_gene: TRBD2
abundance: .
v_gene: TRBV27
CDR3aa: CASSLYSGLADSYNEQFF
CDR3nt: TGTGCCAGCAGTTTGTATTCGGGACTAGCGGACTCCTACAATGAGCAGTTCTTC

j_gene: TRBJ1-2
d_gene: .
abundance: .
v_gene: TRBV2
CDR3aa: CASSEWSGLGYTF
CDR3nt: TGTGCCAGCAGTGAATGGTCAGGGTTAGGCTACACCTTC

j_gene: TRBJ1-3
d_gene: .
abundance: .
v_gene: TRBV11-2
CDR3aa: CASSLDPWGMGNTIYF
CDR3nt: TGTGCCAGCAGCTTAGATCCTTGGGGAATGGGAAACACCATATATTTT

j_gene: TRBJ2-1
d_gene: .
abundance: .
v_gene: TRBV5-1
CDR3aa: CASSLAQKFNEQFF
CDR3nt: TGCGCCAGCAGCTTGGCACAGAAATTCAATGAGCAGTTCTTC

j_gene: TRBJ1-4
d_gene: .
abundance: .
v_gene: TRBV7-9
CDR3aa: CASSPRRGGTNEKLFF
CDR3nt: TGTGCCAGCAGCCCCAGACGGGGGGGAACTAATGAAAAACTGTTTTTT

j_gene: TRBJ2-5
d_gene: .
abundance: .
v_gene: TRBV19
CDR3aa: CASSITEGAGETQYF
CDR3nt: TGTGCCAGTAGTATAACGGAGGGGGCAGGGGAGACCCAGTACTTC

j_gene: TRBJ1-1
d_gene: .
abundance: .
v_gene: TRBV7-9
CDR3aa: CASRQDLNTEAFF
CDR3nt: TGTGCCAGCAGACAAGACTTGAACACTGAAGCTTTCTTT

j_gene: TRBJ2-5
d_gene: .
abundance: .
v_gene: TRBV21-1
CDR3aa: CASSKAGGARETETQYF
CDR3nt: TGTGCCAGCAGCAAAGCGGGGGGGGCAAGGGAAACGGAGACCCAGTACTTC

j_gene: TRBJ2-5
d_gene: TRBD1
abundance: .
v_gene: TRBV9
CDR3aa: CASSRTGGGETQYF
CDR3nt: TGTGCCAGCAGCCGTACAGGGGGCGGGGAGACCCAGTACTTC

j_gene: TRBJ2-7
d_gene: .
abundance: .
v_gene: TRBV18
CDR3aa: CASSPARSSYEQYF
CDR3nt: TGTGCCAGCTCCCCGGCCCGGAGCTCCTACGAGCAGTACTTC

j_gene: TRBJ1-2
d_gene: .
abundance: .
v_gene: TRBV6-5
CDR3aa: CASSPDRKEGYGYTF
CDR3nt: TGTGCCAGCAGTCCAGACAGGAAGGAAGGATATGGCTACACCTTC

j_gene: TRBJ1-5
d_gene: .
abundance: .
v_gene: TRBV2
CDR3aa: CASSKIGSNQPQHF
CDR3nt: TGTGCCAGCTCAAAAATAGGAAGCAATCAGCCCCAGCATTTT

j_gene: TRBJ1-2
d_gene: .
abundance: .
v_gene: TRBV10-1
CDR3aa: CASSRGNYGYTF
CDR3nt: TGCGCCAGCAGCCGGGGCAACTATGGCTACACCTTC

j_gene: TRBJ2-5
d_gene: TRBD2
abundance: .
v_gene: TRBV10-3
CDR3aa: CAINGGSGETQYF
CDR3nt: TGTGCCATCAATGGCGGGAGCGGAGAGACCCAGTACTTC

j_gene: TRBJ2-7
d_gene: .
abundance: few
v_gene: TRBV12-2
CDR3aa: CASRPEPGAEYSYEQYF
CDR3nt: TGTGCAAGTCGCCCCGAACCGGGAGCAGAATACTCCTACGAGCAGTACTTC

j_gene: TRBJ1-2
d_gene: .
abundance: .
v_gene: TRBV27
CDR3aa: CASTAPGFGYTF
CDR3nt: TGTGCCAGCACCGCCCCTGGGTTTGGCTACACCTTC

j_gene: TRBJ1-2
d_gene: .
abundance: .
v_gene: TRBV6-5
CDR3aa: CASSPDQGYYGYTF
CDR3nt: TGTGCCAGCAGTCCCGACCAGGGTTACTATGGCTACACCTTC

j_gene: TRBJ2-7
d_gene: .
abundance: .
v_gene: TRBV5-5
CDR3aa: CASSSPVNSYEQYF
CDR3nt: TGTGCCAGCAGCTCTCCAGTAAACTCCTACGAGCAGTACTTC

j_gene: TRBJ1-2
d_gene: .
abundance: .
v_gene: TRBV30
CDR3aa: CAWSRTYGYTF
CDR3nt: TGTGCCTGGAGCCGCACGTATGGCTACACCTTC

j_gene: TRBJ2-2
d_gene: .
abundance: .
v_gene: TRBV5-1
CDR3aa: CASSLSEQLSGELFF
CDR3nt: TGCGCCAGCAGCTTATCAGAACAGTTGTCCGGGGAGCTGTTTTTT

j_gene: TRBJ2-1
d_gene: TRBD2
abundance: .
v_gene: TRBV7-2
CDR3aa: CASSLAPGGPHEQFF
CDR3nt: TGTGCCAGCAGCTTAGCCCCGGGGGGGCCGCATGAGCAGTTCTTC

j_gene: TRBJ2-7
d_gene: .
abundance: .
v_gene: TRBV10-1
CDR3aa: CAMARDAVHEQYF
CDR3nt: TGCGCCATGGCCCGGGACGCGGTCCACGAGCAGTACTTC

j_gene: TRBJ2-5
d_gene: TRBD2
abundance: .
v_gene: TRBV9
CDR3aa: CASSATPGLAGETQYF
CDR3nt: TGTGCCAGCAGCGCCACACCGGGACTAGCAGGAGAGACCCAGTACTTC

j_gene: TRBJ1-1
d_gene: .
abundance: .
v_gene: TRBV6-5
CDR3aa: CASSLRPMNTEAFF
CDR3nt: TGTGCCAGCAGCCTAAGACCTATGAACACTGAAGCTTTCTTT

j_gene: TRBJ2-1
d_gene: .
abundance: .
v_gene: TRBV14
CDR3aa: CASRGLGSEQFF
CDR3nt: TGTGCCAGCAGAGGGCTGGGAAGTGAGCAGTTCTTC